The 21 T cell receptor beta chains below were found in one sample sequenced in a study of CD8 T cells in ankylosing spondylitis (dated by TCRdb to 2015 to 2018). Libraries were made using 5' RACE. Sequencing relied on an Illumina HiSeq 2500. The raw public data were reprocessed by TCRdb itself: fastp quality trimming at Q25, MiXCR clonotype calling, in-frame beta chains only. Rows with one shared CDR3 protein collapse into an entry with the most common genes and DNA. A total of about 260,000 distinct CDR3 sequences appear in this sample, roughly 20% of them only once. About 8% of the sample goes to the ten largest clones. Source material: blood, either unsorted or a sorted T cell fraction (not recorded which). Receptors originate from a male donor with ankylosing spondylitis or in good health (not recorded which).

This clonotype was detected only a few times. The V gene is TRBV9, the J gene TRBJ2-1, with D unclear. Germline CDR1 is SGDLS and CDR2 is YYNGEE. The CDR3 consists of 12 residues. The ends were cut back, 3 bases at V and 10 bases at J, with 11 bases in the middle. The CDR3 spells CASSAERWEQFF. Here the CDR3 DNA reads TGTGCCAGCAGCGCGGAACGATGGGAGCAGTTCTTC.

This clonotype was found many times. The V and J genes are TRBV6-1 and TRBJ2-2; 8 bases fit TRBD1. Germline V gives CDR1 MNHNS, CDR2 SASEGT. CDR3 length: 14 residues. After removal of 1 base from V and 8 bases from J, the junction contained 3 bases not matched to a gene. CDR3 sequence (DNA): TGTGCCAGCAGTGAAGACAGGGGGTTTGGGGAGCTGTTTTTT. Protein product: CASSEDRGFGELFF.

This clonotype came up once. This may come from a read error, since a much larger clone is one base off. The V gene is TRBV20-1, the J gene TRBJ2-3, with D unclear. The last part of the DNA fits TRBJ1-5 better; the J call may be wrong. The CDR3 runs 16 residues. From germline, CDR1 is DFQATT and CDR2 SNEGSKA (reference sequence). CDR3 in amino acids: CSARQSWTASTDTQHF. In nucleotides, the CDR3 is TGCAGTGCTAGACAATCGTGGACGGCTAGCACAGATACGCAGCATTTT.

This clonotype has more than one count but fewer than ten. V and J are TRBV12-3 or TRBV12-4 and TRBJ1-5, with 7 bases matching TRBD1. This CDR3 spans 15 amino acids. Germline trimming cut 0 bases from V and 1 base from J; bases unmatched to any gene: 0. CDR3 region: CASSLAGQSNQPQHF. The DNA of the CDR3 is TGTGCCAGCAGTTTAGCGGGACAGAGCAATCAGCCCCAGCATTTT.

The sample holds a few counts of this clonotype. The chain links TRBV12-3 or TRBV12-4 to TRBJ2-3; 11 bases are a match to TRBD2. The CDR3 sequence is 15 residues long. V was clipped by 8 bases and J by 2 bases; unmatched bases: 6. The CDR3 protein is CASGETSGVTDTQYF. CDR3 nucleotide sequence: TGTGCCAGCGGCGAGACTAGCGGGGTCACAGATACGCAGTATTTT.

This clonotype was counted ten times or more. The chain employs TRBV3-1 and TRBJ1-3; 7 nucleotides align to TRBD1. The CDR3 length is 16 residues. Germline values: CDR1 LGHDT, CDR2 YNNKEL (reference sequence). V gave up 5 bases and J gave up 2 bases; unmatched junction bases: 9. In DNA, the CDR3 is TGTGCCAGCAGCGGTTTCCCGACAGGGACTGGAAACACCATATATTTT. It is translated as CASSGFPTGTGNTIYF.

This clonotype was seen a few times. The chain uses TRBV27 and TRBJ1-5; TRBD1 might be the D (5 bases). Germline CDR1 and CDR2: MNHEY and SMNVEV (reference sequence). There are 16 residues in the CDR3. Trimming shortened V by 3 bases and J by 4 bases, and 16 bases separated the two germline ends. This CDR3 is CASSLVPSGGNQPQHF. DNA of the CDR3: TGTGCCAGCAGTTTGGTGCCATCCGGGGGGAATCAGCCCCAGCATTTT.

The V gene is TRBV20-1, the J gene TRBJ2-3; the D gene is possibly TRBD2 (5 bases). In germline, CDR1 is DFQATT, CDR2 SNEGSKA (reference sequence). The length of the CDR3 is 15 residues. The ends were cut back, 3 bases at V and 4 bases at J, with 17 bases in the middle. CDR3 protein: CSARVLDGPADTQYF. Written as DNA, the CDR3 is TGCAGTGCTAGGGTACTAGACGGTCCCGCAGATACGCAGTATTTT.

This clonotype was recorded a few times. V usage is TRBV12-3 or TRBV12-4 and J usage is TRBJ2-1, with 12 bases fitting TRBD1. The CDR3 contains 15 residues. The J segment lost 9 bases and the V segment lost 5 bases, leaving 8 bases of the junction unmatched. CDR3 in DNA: TGTGCCAGCAGTCCTCCGGGACAGGGGGCGGGTGAGCAGTTCTTC. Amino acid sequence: CASSPPGQGAGEQFF.

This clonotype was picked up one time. The CDR3 nucleotides read TGTGCCATCAGTGATTATCCCCAGGGCGCCTACGAGCAGTACGTC. Its translation is CAISDYPQGAYEQYV. This rearrangement joins TRBV10-3 to TRBJ2-7; D might be TRBD1 (5 bases). Trimming removed 3 bases at V and 2 bases at J, with 14 bases between. The CDR3 is 15 residues long. Germline V lookup: CDR1 ENHRY, CDR2 SYGVKD.

The CDR3 region has the DNA TGCGCCAGCAGCTTGGGGGACAGTAATGAAAAACTGTTTTTT. Encoded protein: CASSLGDSNEKLFF. V is TRBV5-1 and J is TRBJ1-4, with 7 nucleotides matching TRBD1. CDR1 is SGHRS, CDR2 YFSETQ, per germline. CDR3 size: 14 residues. The ends lost 0 bases at V and 4 bases at J; junction bases unmatched: 0.

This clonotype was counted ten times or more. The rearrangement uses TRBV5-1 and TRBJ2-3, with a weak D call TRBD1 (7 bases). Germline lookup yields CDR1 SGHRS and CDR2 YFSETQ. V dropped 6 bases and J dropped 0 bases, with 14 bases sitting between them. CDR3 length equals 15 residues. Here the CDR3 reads CASTMTGTSTDTQYF. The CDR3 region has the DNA TGCGCCAGCACCATGACAGGGACTAGCACAGATACGCAGTATTTT.

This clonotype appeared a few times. CDR3 nucleotide sequence: TGCAGTGCTCCCCTCCATCCGGGCGGGGAGCTGTTTTTT. Translating gives CSAPLHPGGELFF. The chain recombines TRBV20-1 with TRBJ2-2; no reliable D call. The CDR3 extends over 13 amino acids. Germline V CDR1 and CDR2: DFQATT, SNEGSKA (reference sequence). Trimming removed 5 bases at V and 7 bases at J, with 14 bases between.

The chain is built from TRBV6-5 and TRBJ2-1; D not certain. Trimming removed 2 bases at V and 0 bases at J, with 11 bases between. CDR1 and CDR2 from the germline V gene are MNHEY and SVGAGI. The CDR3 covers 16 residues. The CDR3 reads CASSYPSHPSYNEQFF. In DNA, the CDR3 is TGTGCCAGCAGTTACCCTAGTCACCCCTCCTACAATGAGCAGTTCTTC.

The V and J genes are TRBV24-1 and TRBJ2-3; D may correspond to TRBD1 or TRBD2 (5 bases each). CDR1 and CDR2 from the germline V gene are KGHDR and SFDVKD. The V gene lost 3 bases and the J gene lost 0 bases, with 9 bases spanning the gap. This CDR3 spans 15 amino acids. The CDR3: CATSDPGPSTDTQYF. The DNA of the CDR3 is TGTGCCACCAGTGATCCGGGACCTAGCACAGATACGCAGTATTTT.

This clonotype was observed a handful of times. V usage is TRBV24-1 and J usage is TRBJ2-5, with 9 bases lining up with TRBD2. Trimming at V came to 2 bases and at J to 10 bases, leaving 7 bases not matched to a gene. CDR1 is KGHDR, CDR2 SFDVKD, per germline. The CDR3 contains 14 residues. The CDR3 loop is CATSDSSGTEIQYF. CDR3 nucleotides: TGTGCCACCAGTGATTCTAGCGGGACCGAAATCCAGTACTTC.

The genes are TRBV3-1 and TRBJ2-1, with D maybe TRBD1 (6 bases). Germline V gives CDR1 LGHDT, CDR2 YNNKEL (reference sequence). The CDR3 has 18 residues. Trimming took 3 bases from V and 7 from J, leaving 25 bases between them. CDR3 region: CASSHHGESRGRENEQFF. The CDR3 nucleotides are TGTGCCAGCAGCCACCACGGGGAGAGCAGGGGAAGGGAGAATGAGCAGTTCTTC.

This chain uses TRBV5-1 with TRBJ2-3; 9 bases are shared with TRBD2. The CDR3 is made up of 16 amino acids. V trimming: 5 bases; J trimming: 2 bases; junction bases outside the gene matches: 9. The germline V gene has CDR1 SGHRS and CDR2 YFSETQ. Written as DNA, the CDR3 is TGCGCCAGCAGTAAGGGCGGGGGGGTCCTCACAGATACGCAGTATTTT. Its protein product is CASSKGGGVLTDTQYF.

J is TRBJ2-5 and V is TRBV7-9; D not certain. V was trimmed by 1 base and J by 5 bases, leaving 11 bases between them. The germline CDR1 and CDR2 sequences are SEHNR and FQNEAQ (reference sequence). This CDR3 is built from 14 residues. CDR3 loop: CASSLGGFLETQYF. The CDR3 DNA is TGTGCCAGCAGCTTAGGCGGATTTCTCGAGACCCAGTACTTC. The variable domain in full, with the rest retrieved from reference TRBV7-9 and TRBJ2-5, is DTGVSQNPRHKITKRGQNVTFRCDPISEHNRLYWYRQTLGQGPEFLTYFQNEAQLEKSRLLSDRFSAERPKGSFSTLEIQRTEQGDSAMYLCASSLGGFLETQYFGPGTRLLVL.

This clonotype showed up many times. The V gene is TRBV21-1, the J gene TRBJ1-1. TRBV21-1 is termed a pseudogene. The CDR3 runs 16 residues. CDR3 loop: CASSKFLTVMNTEAFF. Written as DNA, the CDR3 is TGTGCCAGCAGCAAATTCTTGACGGTCATGAACACTGAAGCTTTCTTT.

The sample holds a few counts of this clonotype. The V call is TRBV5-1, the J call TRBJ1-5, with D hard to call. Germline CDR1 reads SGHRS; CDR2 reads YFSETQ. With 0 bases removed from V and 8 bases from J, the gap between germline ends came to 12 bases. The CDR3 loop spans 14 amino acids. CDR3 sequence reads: CASSLVAGGEPQHF. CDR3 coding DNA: TGCGCCAGCAGCTTGGTTGCGGGCGGAGAGCCCCAGCATTTT.